The rows below give T cell receptor beta chains drawn from one sample of a study of OX40 agonist ivuxolimab in advanced cancers. Measured with immunoSEQ multiplex PCR; TCRdb has only the in-frame clones, and not every one. This table has roughly 48,000 clones, 80% to 90% appearing once. The sequencing here drew on CD4+ or CD8+ T cells sorted from blood, taken in a trial of the OX40 agonist ivuxolimab. The receptors here all came from an adult with an advanced solid tumor such as melanoma, head and neck, liver or kidney cancer. The CDR3 runs from the conserved cysteine through the conserved F or W. The D gene is left open where the match is weak. Clone size appears in some rows only: once, few, many, or a class for an expanded clone.

v_call: TRBV5-5
clone_size: -
d_call: TRBD2
j_call: TRBJ2-5
cdr3_nt: TGTGCCAGCAGCAACTTAGCGGGGCAAGAGACCCAGTACTTC
cdr3_aa: CASSNLAGQETQYF

v_call: TRBV6-5
clone_size: -
d_call: -
j_call: TRBJ1-5
cdr3_nt: TGTGCCAGCAGTGCTCGCAATCAGCCCCAGCATTTT
cdr3_aa: CASSARNQPQHF

v_call: TRBV4-1
clone_size: -
d_call: TRBD2
j_call: TRBJ2-3
cdr3_nt: TGCGCCAGCAGCCAAGATCGAGCGGGAGGGCGCGATACGCAGTATTTT
cdr3_aa: CASSQDRAGGRDTQYF

v_call: TRBV2
clone_size: -
d_call: TRBD2
j_call: TRBJ2-7
cdr3_nt: TGTGCCAGCAGTCCTACCCACAGCGGGACCGGGGCGGCCGAGCAGTACTTC
cdr3_aa: CASSPTHSGTGAAEQYF

v_call: TRBV20-1
clone_size: few
d_call: -
j_call: TRBJ1-1
cdr3_nt: TGCAGTGCTAGGGGTGACAGGGAAGCTTTCTTT
cdr3_aa: CSARGDREAFF

v_call: TRBV19
clone_size: -
d_call: -
j_call: TRBJ1-3
cdr3_nt: TGTGCCTCCTGCGGGCCGGCAGGAAACACCATATATTTT
cdr3_aa: CASCGPAGNTIYF

v_call: TRBV28
clone_size: -
d_call: TRBD1
j_call: TRBJ2-6
cdr3_nt: TGTGCCAGCTCGACAGGGGCCTCCTCTGGGGCCAACGTCCTGACTTTC
cdr3_aa: CASSTGASSGANVLTF

v_call: TRBV7-9
clone_size: -
d_call: -
j_call: TRBJ1-5
cdr3_nt: TGTGCCAGCAGCTACCTTGATCAGCCCCAGCATTTT
cdr3_aa: CASSYLDQPQHF

v_call: TRBV18
clone_size: few
d_call: TRBD1
j_call: TRBJ2-1
cdr3_nt: TGTGCCAGCTCACTACCGGGACAGATAACTTACAATGAGCAGTTCTTC
cdr3_aa: CASSLPGQITYNEQFF

v_call: TRBV5-6
clone_size: -
d_call: -
j_call: TRBJ1-1
cdr3_nt: TGTGCCAGCAGCCCGGGACTGGGGTACACTGAAGCTTTCTTT
cdr3_aa: CASSPGLGYTEAFF

v_call: TRBV28
clone_size: -
d_call: TRBD1
j_call: TRBJ2-7
cdr3_nt: TGTGCCAGCAGTACTACCGGGACAGGGTTACACGAGCAGTACTTC
cdr3_aa: CASSTTGTGLHEQYF

v_call: TRBV20-1
clone_size: few
d_call: -
j_call: TRBJ2-5
cdr3_nt: TGCGCTGGACAGCAAGAGACCCAGTACTTC
cdr3_aa: CAGQQETQYF

v_call: TRBV30
clone_size: -
d_call: TRBD1
j_call: TRBJ1-2
cdr3_nt: TGTGCCTGGACGGGGACAGGGCTCGGCTACACCTTC
cdr3_aa: CAWTGTGLGYTF

v_call: TRBV28
clone_size: -
d_call: -
j_call: TRBJ2-7
cdr3_nt: TGTGCCAGCAGTCCGCGAAAGAGGCGGTTCTCCTACGAGCAGTACTTC
cdr3_aa: CASSPRKRRFSYEQYF

v_call: TRBV4-1
clone_size: -
d_call: -
j_call: TRBJ2-4
cdr3_nt: TGCGCCAGCGCACACCGGGGGAAAAACATTCAGTACTTC
cdr3_aa: CASAHRGKNIQYF

v_call: TRBV2
clone_size: -
d_call: TRBD1
j_call: TRBJ2-7
cdr3_nt: TGTGCCAGCACTGAGGACAGGGTTGTAGAGCAGTACTTC
cdr3_aa: CASTEDRVVEQYF

v_call: TRBV9
clone_size: -
d_call: TRBD1
j_call: TRBJ1-3
cdr3_nt: TGTGCCAGCAGCCTTAGCGGACAGGGGACAGGAAACACCATATATTTT
cdr3_aa: CASSLSGQGTGNTIYF

v_call: TRBV6-4
clone_size: -
d_call: TRBD1
j_call: TRBJ1-2
cdr3_nt: TGTGCCAGCAGCCCTGACAGGGGGCAGGGAGGCTACACCTTC
cdr3_aa: CASSPDRGQGGYTF

v_call: TRBV5-8
clone_size: few
d_call: -
j_call: TRBJ2-1
cdr3_nt: TGTGCCAGCAGCTTTGGACTCCCTCGATCTTCTGAGCAGTTCTTC
cdr3_aa: CASSFGLPRSSEQFF

v_call: TRBV29-1
clone_size: -
d_call: TRBD1
j_call: TRBJ1-2
cdr3_nt: TGCAGCGTTCGACAGGGAAACTATGGCTACACCTTC
cdr3_aa: CSVRQGNYGYTF

v_call: TRBV12-5
clone_size: -
d_call: -
j_call: TRBJ2-5
cdr3_nt: TGTGCTAGTGGTTTGGACCAAGAGACCCAGTACTTC
cdr3_aa: CASGLDQETQYF

v_call: TRBV11-2
clone_size: -
d_call: TRBD2
j_call: TRBJ2-4
cdr3_nt: TGTGCCAGCAGCGTGGGACTAGCGGGACATAAAAACATTCAGTACTTC
cdr3_aa: CASSVGLAGHKNIQYF

v_call: TRBV7-6
clone_size: -
d_call: TRBD1
j_call: TRBJ1-5
cdr3_nt: TGTGCCAGCAGCCAGGGGACAGGGCGCCCTAGCAATCAGCCCCAGCATTTT
cdr3_aa: CASSQGTGRPSNQPQHF

v_call: TRBV11-2
clone_size: -
d_call: -
j_call: TRBJ2-1
cdr3_nt: TGTGCCAGCAGAAGGGGGAATGAGCAGTTCTTC
cdr3_aa: CASRRGNEQFF

v_call: TRBV6-1
clone_size: -
d_call: -
j_call: TRBJ1-1
cdr3_nt: TGTGCCAGCAGTGATGTGGCAGGGTCCGGCACTGAAGCTTTCTTT
cdr3_aa: CASSDVAGSGTEAFF

v_call: TRBV6-1
clone_size: once
d_call: -
j_call: TRBJ2-3
cdr3_nt: TGTGCCAGCAGTGAAGCATCATTAGATACGCAGTATTTT
cdr3_aa: CASSEASLDTQYF

v_call: TRBV7-8
clone_size: -
d_call: -
j_call: TRBJ2-7
cdr3_nt: TGTGCCAGCAGCTTATCGAAGAGCTCCTACGAGCAGTACTTC
cdr3_aa: CASSLSKSSYEQYF

v_call: TRBV4-1
clone_size: -
d_call: -
j_call: TRBJ1-5
cdr3_nt: TGCGCCAGCAGCCAAGACTCCGGATCCAATCAGCCCCAGCATTTT
cdr3_aa: CASSQDSGSNQPQHF

v_call: TRBV7-2
clone_size: -
d_call: -
j_call: TRBJ2-5
cdr3_nt: TGTGCCAGCAGCTTAGCCCGCGAGGGGACCCAGTACTTC
cdr3_aa: CASSLAREGTQYF

v_call: TRBV5-5
clone_size: -
d_call: -
j_call: TRBJ2-3
cdr3_nt: TGTGCCAGCAGCCTGGCGTTGGGGGGGCAGGGCACGCAGTATTTT
cdr3_aa: CASSLALGGQGTQYF

v_call: TRBV6-1
clone_size: -
d_call: TRBD1
j_call: TRBJ1-1
cdr3_nt: TGTGCCAGCAGTGCTCCCCCTTTAGGGCAGGGGGTAGCTTTCTTT
cdr3_aa: CASSAPPLGQGVAFF

v_call: TRBV2
clone_size: -
d_call: -
j_call: TRBJ1-4
cdr3_nt: TGTGCCAGTGGGGGGGCCCCCGCTCGAGGGAGAGGACTGTTTTTT
cdr3_aa: CASGGAPARGRGLFF

v_call: TRBV5-1
clone_size: -
d_call: TRBD1
j_call: TRBJ2-5
cdr3_nt: TGCGCCAGCAGCTTACAGGGGCGCAGACAAGAGACCCAGTACTTC
cdr3_aa: CASSLQGRRQETQYF

v_call: TRBV5-1
clone_size: -
d_call: -
j_call: TRBJ2-3
cdr3_nt: TGCGCCAGCAGCTACTCCGGGTCATCAGCGGATACGCAGTATTTT
cdr3_aa: CASSYSGSSADTQYF

v_call: TRBV5-1
clone_size: -
d_call: -
j_call: TRBJ2-1
cdr3_nt: TGCGCCAGCAGCCTCCTGACTAGTGGCAATGAGCAGTTCTTC
cdr3_aa: CASSLLTSGNEQFF

v_call: TRBV5-6
clone_size: -
d_call: -
j_call: TRBJ1-1
cdr3_nt: TGTGCCAGCAGCCTCCCCAGGGGCACTGAAGCTTTCTTT
cdr3_aa: CASSLPRGTEAFF

v_call: TRBV7-3
clone_size: -
d_call: -
j_call: TRBJ2-1
cdr3_nt: TGTGCCAGCAGCTTAAAGGCCCCAAGCTCCTACAATGAGCAGTTCTTC
cdr3_aa: CASSLKAPSSYNEQFF

v_call: TRBV28
clone_size: -
d_call: TRBD1
j_call: TRBJ1-1
cdr3_nt: TGTGCCAGCAGCCCGACAGGGGAAGGGGACACTGAAGCTTTCTTT
cdr3_aa: CASSPTGEGDTEAFF

v_call: TRBV6-6
clone_size: -
d_call: -
j_call: TRBJ2-7
cdr3_nt: TGTGCCAGCAGCCGGAGAGGGGTCGAGCAGTACTTC
cdr3_aa: CASSRRGVEQYF

v_call: TRBV28
clone_size: once
d_call: -
j_call: TRBJ1-2
cdr3_nt: TGTGCCAGCAGTTACAGGGCCAACTATGGCTACACCTTC
cdr3_aa: CASSYRANYGYTF

v_call: TRBV6-5
clone_size: -
d_call: -
j_call: TRBJ1-4
cdr3_nt: TGTGCCAGCAGCCCAGCCGGTGGTGCTATGAAAAAACTGTTTTTT
cdr3_aa: CASSPAGGAMKKLFF

v_call: TRBV27
clone_size: once
d_call: -
j_call: TRBJ1-3
cdr3_nt: TGTGCCAGCAGTTTACAAGACTCTGGAAACACCATATATTTT
cdr3_aa: CASSLQDSGNTIYF

v_call: TRBV5-4
clone_size: -
d_call: -
j_call: TRBJ2-3
cdr3_nt: TGTGCCAGCAGTTCTAGCACAGATACGCAGTATTTT
cdr3_aa: CASSSSTDTQYF

v_call: TRBV7-6
clone_size: -
d_call: TRBD1
j_call: TRBJ2-7
cdr3_nt: TGTGCCAGCAGCTTAGATGGGGACAGGGGGAGCGAGCAGTACTTC
cdr3_aa: CASSLDGDRGSEQYF

v_call: TRBV6-1
clone_size: -
d_call: -
j_call: TRBJ1-2
cdr3_nt: TGTGCCAGCAGTGAAGCGCTTGGTGCAGGGCGCACCTTC
cdr3_aa: CASSEALGAGRTF

v_call: TRBV7-2
clone_size: once
d_call: -
j_call: TRBJ1-2
cdr3_nt: TGTGCCAGCAGCCCTGGGAGCTATGGCTACACCTTC
cdr3_aa: CASSPGSYGYTF

v_call: TRBV13
clone_size: -
d_call: -
j_call: TRBJ1-2
cdr3_nt: TGTGCCAGCAGCTTAGGCCGGGGTTCCAATGGCTACACCTTC
cdr3_aa: CASSLGRGSNGYTF

v_call: TRBV29-1
clone_size: once
d_call: -
j_call: TRBJ1-2
cdr3_nt: TGCAGCGTCGTGAGGGATGAGGGTTCGGACTACACCTTC
cdr3_aa: CSVVRDEGSDYTF

v_call: TRBV28
clone_size: -
d_call: -
j_call: TRBJ2-1
cdr3_nt: TGTGCCAGCAGAGACTGGGGTGGGGGGTACAATGAGCAGTTCTTC
cdr3_aa: CASRDWGGGYNEQFF

v_call: TRBV15
clone_size: -
d_call: TRBD2
j_call: TRBJ2-3
cdr3_nt: TGTGCCACCAGCAGAGTGGGCGGGGGGAGAGATACGCAGTATTTT
cdr3_aa: CATSRVGGGRDTQYF

v_call: TRBV18
clone_size: -
d_call: TRBD2
j_call: TRBJ2-5
cdr3_nt: TGTGCCAGCTCACCGCAAGGGAGGGGAGAGACCCAGTACTTC
cdr3_aa: CASSPQGRGETQYF

v_call: TRBV5-6
clone_size: -
d_call: -
j_call: TRBJ1-2
cdr3_nt: TGTGCCAGCAGCTCGGTGAGGGGGGTAGGCTACACCTTC
cdr3_aa: CASSSVRGVGYTF

v_call: TRBV7-6
clone_size: -
d_call: -
j_call: TRBJ2-3
cdr3_nt: TGTGCCAGCAGCTTAGGCCGGGCGTCAGGGGGACTACCACGCACAGATACGCAGTATTTT
cdr3_aa: CASSLGRASGGLPRTDTQYF